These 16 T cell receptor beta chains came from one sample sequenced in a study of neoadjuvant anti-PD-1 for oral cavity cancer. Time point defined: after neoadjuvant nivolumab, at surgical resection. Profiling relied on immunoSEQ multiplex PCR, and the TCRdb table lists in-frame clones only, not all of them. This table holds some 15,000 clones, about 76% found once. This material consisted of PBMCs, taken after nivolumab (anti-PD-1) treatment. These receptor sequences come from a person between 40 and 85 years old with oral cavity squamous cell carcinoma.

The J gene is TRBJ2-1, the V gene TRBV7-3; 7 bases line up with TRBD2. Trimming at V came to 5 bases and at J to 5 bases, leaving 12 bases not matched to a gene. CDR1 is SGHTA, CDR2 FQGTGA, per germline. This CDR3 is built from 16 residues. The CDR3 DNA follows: TGTGCCAGCAGCCCCGGCGGCGGGAGTGGCCACAATGAGCAGTTCTTC. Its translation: CASSPGGGSGHNEQFF.

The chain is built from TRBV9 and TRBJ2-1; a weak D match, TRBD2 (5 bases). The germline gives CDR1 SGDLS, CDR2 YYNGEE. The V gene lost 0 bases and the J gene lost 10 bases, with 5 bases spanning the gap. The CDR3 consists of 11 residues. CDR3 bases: TGTGCCAGCAGCGTAGAGCGGGAGCAGTTCTTC. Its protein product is CASSVEREQFF.

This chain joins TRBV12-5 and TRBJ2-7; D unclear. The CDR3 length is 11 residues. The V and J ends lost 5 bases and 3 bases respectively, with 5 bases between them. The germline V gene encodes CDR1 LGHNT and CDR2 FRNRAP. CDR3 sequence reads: CASGPNYEQYF. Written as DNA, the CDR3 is TGTGCTAGTGGTCCGAACTACGAGCAGTACTTC.

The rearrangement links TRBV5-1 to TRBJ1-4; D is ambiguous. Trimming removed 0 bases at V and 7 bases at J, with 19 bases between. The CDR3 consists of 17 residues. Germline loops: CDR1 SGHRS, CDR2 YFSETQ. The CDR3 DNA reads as TGCGCCAGCAGCTTGGAAGGAAGGGAGGCGTGGGGTGAAAAACTGTTTTTT. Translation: CASSLEGREAWGEKLFF.

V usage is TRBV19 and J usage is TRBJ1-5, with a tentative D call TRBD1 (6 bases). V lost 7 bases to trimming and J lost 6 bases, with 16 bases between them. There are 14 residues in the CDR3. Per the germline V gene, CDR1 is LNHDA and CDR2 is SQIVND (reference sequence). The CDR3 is CASMLGAVGQPQHF. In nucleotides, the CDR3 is TGTGCCAGTATGTTGGGGGCCGTAGGTCAGCCCCAGCATTTT.

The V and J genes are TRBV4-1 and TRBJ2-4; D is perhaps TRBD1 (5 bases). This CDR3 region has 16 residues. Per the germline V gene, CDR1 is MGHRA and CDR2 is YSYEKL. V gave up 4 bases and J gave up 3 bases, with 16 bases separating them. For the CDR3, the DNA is TGCGCCAGCAGCCGTATACCCCAAGGGGACAAAAACATTCAGTACTTC. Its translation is CASSRIPQGDKNIQYF.

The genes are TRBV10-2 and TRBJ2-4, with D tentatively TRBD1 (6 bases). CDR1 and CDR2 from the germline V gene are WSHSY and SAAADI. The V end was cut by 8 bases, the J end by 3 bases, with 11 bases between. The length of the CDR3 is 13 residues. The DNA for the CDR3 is TGCGCCAGCGAACAGGGCGGCAAAAACATTCAGTACTTC. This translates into CASEQGGKNIQYF.

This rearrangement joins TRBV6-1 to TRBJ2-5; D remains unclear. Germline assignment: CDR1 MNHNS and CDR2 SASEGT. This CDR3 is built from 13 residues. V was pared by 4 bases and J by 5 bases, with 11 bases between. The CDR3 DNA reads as TGTGCCAGCAGTGCTGGGGTTGGGGAGACCCAGTACTTC. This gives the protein CASSAGVGETQYF.

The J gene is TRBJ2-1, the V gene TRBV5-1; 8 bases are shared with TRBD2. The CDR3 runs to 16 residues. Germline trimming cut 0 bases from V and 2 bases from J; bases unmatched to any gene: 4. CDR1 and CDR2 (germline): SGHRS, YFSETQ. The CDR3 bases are TGCGCCAGCAGCTTGGCTATAGCGGGACCCTACAATGAGCAGTTCTTC. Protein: CASSLAIAGPYNEQFF.

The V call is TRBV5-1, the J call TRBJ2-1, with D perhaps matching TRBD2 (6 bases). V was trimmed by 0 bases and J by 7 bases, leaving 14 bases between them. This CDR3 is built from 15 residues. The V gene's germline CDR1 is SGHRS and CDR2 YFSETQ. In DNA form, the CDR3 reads TGCGCCAGCAGCTTGGTGGGAGCGGCGGGGAATGAGCAGTTCTTC. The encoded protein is CASSLVGAAGNEQFF.

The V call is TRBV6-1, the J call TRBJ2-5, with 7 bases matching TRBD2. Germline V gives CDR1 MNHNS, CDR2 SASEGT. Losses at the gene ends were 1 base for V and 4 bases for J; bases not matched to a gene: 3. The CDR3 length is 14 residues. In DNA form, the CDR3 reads TGTGCCAGCAGTGAAGAGGGAGGGTTAGAGACCCAGTACTTC. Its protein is CASSEEGGLETQYF.

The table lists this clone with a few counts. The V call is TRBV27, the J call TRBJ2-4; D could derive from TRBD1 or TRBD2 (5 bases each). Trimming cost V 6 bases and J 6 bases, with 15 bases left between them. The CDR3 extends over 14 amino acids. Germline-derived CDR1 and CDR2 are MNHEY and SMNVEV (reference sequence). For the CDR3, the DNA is TGTGCCAGCAGCCCCGTTGATGGGGGAAACATTCAGTACTTC. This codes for CASSPVDGGNIQYF.

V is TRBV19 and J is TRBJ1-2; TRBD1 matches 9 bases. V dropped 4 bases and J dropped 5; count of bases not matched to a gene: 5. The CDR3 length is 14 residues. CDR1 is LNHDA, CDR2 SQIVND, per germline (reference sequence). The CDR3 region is CASSRDRDGYGYTF. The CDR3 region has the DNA TGTGCCAGTAGTAGGGACAGGGACGGGTATGGCTACACCTTC.

The chain's CDR3 is CSVGDRGEMGGFF. The DNA of the CDR3 is TGCAGCGTTGGGGACAGGGGGGAGATGGGAGGTTTCTTT. The chain is built from TRBV29-1 and TRBJ1-1, with 11 bases aligning to TRBD1. This CDR3 contains 13 residues. Germline assignment: CDR1 SQVTM and CDR2 ANQGSEA. V lost 4 bases to trimming and J lost 13 bases; unmatched junction nucleotides: 11.

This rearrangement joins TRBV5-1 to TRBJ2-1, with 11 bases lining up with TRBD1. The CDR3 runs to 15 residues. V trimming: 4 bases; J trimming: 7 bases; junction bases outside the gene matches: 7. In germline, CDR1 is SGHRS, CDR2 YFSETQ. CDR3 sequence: CASSRGTGGRNEQFF. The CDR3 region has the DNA TGCGCCAGCAGCCGTGGGACAGGGGGTAGGAATGAGCAGTTCTTC.

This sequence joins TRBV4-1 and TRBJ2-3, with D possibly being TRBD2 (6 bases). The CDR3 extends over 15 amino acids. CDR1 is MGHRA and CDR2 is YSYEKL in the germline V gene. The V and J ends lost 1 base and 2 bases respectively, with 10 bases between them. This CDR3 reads CASSQGWRDTDTQYF. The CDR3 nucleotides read TGCGCCAGCAGCCAAGGGTGGCGGGACACAGATACGCAGTATTTT.